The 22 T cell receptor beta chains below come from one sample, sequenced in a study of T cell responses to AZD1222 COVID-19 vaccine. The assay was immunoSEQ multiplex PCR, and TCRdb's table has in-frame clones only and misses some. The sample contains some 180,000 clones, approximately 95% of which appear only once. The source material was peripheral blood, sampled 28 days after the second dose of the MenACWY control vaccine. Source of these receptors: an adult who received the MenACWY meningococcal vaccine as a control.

In DNA, the CDR3 is TGTGCCAGCAGTTACCTCTCGAGTAACACCGGGGAGCTGTTTTTT. This codes for CASSYLSSNTGELFF. The rearrangement uses TRBV6-6 and TRBJ2-2; D call uncertain. The CDR3 loop spans 15 amino acids. Trimming removed 2 bases at V and 2 bases at J, with 9 bases between. Germline V lookup: CDR1 MNHNY, CDR2 SVGAGI (reference sequence).

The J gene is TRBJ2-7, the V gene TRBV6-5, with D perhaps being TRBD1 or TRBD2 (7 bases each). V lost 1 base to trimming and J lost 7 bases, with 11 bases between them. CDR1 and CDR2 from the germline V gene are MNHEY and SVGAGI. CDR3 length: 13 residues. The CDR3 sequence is CASSYFQGGEQYF. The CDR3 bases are TGTGCCAGCAGTTACTTCCAGGGGGGGGAGCAGTACTTC.

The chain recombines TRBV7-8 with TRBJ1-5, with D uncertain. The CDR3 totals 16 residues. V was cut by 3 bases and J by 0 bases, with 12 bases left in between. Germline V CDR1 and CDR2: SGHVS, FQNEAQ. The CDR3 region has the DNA TGTGCCAGCAGCTTCTACGGTGATTATAGCAATCAGCCCCAGCATTTT. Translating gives CASSFYGDYSNQPQHF. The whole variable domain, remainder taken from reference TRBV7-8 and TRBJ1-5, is GAGVSQSPRYKVAKRGQDVALRCDPISGHVSLFWYQQALGQGPEFLTYFQNEAQLDKSGLPSDRFFAERPEGSVSTLKIQRTQQEDSAVYLCASSFYGDYSNQPQHFGDGTRLSIL.

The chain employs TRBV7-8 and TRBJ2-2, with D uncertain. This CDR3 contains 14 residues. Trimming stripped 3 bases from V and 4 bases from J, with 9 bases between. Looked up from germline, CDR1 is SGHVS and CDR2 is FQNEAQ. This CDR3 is CASSLTRSTGELFF. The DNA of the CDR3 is TGTGCCAGCAGCTTGACTCGGTCCACCGGGGAGCTGTTTTTT.

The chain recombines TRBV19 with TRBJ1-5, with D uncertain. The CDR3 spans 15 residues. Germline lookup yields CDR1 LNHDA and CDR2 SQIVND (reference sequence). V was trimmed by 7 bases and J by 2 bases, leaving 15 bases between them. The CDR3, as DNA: TGTGCCAGTAACCGGCATCCACGGGGCAATCAGCCCCAGCATTTT. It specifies CASNRHPRGNQPQHF.

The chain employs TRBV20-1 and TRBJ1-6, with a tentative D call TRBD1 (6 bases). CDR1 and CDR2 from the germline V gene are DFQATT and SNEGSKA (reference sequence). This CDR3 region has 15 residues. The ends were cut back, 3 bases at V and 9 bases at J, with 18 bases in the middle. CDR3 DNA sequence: TGCAGTGCTAGTCGCGCCAGGGGCAGCGCTTCACCCCTCCACTTT. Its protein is CSASRARGSASPLHF.

CDR3 protein: CASRYRGTGPNQPQHF. Written as DNA, the CDR3 is TGTGCCAGCAGATACCGGGGGACAGGCCCTAATCAGCCCCAGCATTTT. The chain recombines TRBV28 with TRBJ1-5; 8 nucleotides agree with TRBD1. Germline CDR1 and CDR2: MDHEN and SYDVKM. J lost 4 bases, V lost 6 bases, and 11 bases had no gene match. The CDR3 covers 16 residues.

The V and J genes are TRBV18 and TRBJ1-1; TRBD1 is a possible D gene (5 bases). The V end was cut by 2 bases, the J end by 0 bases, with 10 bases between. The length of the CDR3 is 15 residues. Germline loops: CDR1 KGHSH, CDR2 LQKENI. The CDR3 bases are TGTGCCAGCTCACCATCGCAGGGAATGAACACTGAAGCTTTCTTT. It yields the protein CASSPSQGMNTEAFF.

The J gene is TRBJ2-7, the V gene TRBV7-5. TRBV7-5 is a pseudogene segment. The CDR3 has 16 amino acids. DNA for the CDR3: TGTGCCAGAAGCTTAGTAGGATTCTCTGACCGCGACGAGCAGTACTTC. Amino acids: CARSLVGFSDRDEQYF.

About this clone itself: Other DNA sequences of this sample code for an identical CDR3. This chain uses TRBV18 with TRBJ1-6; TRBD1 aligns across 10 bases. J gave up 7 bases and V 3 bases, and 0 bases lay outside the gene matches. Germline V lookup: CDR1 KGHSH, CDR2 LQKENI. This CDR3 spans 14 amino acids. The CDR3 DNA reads TGTGCCAGCTCACCGGGACAGGGGAATTCACCCCTCCACTTT. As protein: CASSPGQGNSPLHF.

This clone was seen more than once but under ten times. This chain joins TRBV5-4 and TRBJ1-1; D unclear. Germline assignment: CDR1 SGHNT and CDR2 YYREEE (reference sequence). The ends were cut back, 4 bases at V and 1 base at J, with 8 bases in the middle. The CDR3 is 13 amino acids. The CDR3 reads CASSDRENTEAFF. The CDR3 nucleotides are TGTGCCAGCAGCGACCGGGAGAACACTGAAGCTTTCTTT.

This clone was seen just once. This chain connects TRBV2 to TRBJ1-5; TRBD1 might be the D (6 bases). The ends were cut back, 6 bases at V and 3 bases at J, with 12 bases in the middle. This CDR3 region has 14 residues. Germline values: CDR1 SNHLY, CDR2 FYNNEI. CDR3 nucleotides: TGTGCCAGCAGCGGACAGACCCCCAATCAGCCCCAGCATTTT. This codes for CASSGQTPNQPQHF.

CDR3 in amino acids: CASSPYPENYGYTF. CDR3 sequence (DNA): TGTGCCAGCAGTCCCTACCCGGAAAACTATGGCTACACCTTC. The gene calls are TRBV27 and TRBJ1-2; D remains unclear. The CDR3 is made up of 14 amino acids. Between the trimmed V and J ends, which lost 5 bases and 2 bases, there was a span of 12 bases. The germline V gene encodes CDR1 MNHEY and CDR2 SMNVEV (reference sequence).

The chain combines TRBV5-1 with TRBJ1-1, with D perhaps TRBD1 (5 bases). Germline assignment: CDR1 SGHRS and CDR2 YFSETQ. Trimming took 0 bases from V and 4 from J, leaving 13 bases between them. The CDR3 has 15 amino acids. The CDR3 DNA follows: TGCGCCAGCAGCTTGGACTCGACAGTATCCACTGAAGCTTTCTTT. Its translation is CASSLDSTVSTEAFF.

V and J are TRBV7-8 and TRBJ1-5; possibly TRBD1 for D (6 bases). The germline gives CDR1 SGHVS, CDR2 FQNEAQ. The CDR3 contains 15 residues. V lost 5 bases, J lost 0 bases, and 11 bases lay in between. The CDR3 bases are TGTGCCAGCAGCCCGGACAGTTTTAGCAATCAGCCCCAGCATTTT. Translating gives CASSPDSFSNQPQHF.

CDR3 DNA sequence: TGTGCCAGCAGTGATCAGGGGAAAAACACTGAAGCTTTCTTT. As protein: CASSDQGKNTEAFF. V usage is TRBV2 and J usage is TRBJ1-1; D possibly corresponds to TRBD1 (6 bases). This CDR3 spans 14 amino acids. CDR1 is SNHLY, CDR2 FYNNEI, per germline. V was shortened by 3 bases and J by 2 bases, with 10 bases between the two germline ends.

The CDR3 region is CASSPPFRTGLFSGNTIYF. CDR3 DNA sequence: TGTGCCAGCTCACCACCCTTCCGGACAGGCCTCTTCTCTGGAAACACCATATATTTT. The chain combines TRBV18 with TRBJ1-3; 7 bases align to TRBD1. This CDR3 has 19 amino acids. The germline V gene has CDR1 KGHSH and CDR2 LQKENI. The trim removed 0 bases at V and 0 bases at J, leaving 11 bases unmatched.

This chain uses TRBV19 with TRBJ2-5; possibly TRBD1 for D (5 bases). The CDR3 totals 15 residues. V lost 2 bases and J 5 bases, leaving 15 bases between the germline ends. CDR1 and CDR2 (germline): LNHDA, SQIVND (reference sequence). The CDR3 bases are TGTGCCAGTAGTATAAATCAGGGCCCCACGGAGACCCAGTACTTC. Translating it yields CASSINQGPTETQYF.

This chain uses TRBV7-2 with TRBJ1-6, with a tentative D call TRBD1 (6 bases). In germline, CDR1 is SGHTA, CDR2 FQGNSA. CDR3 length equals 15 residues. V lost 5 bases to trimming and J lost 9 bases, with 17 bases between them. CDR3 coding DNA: TGTGCCAGCAGCGAAGGGGGGGATGGACGTTCACCCCTCCACTTT. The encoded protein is CASSEGGDGRSPLHF.

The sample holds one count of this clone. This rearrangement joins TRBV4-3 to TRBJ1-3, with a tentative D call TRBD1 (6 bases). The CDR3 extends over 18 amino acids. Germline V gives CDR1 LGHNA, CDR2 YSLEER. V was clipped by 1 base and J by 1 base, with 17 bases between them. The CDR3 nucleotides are TGCGCCAGCAGCCAAGCCAACTACAGGGTCCAGTCTGGAAACACCATATATTTT. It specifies CASSQANYRVQSGNTIYF.

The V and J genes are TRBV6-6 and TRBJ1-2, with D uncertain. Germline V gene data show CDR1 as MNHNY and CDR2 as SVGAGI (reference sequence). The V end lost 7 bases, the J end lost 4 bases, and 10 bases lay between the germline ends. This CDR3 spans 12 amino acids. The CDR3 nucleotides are TGTGCCAGCAACCCGGACGTCTATGGCTACACCTTC. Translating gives CASNPDVYGYTF.

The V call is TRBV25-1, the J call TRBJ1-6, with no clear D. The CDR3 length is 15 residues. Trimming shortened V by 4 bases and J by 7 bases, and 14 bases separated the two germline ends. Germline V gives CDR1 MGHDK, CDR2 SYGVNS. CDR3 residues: CASSGLLTGNSPLHF. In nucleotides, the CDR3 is TGTGCCAGCAGTGGTTTACTCACCGGGAATTCACCCCTCCACTTT.